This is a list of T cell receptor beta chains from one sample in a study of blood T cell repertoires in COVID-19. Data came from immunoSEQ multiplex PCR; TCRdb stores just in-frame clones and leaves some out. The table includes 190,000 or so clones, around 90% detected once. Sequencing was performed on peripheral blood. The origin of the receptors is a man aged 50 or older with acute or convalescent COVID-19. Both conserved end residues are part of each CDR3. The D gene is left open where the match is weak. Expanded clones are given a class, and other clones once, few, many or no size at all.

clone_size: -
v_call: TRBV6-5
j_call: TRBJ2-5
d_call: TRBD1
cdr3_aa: CASSSGGSGETQYF
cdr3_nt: TGTGCCAGCAGCTCAGGGGGCTCAGGAGAGACCCAGTACTTC

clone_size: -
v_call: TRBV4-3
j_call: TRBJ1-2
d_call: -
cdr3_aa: CASSQVPGSYYGYTF
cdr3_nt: TGCGCCAGCAGCCAAGTTCCAGGCTCGTACTATGGCTACACCTTC

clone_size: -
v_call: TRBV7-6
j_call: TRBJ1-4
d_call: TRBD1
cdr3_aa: CASSLSPTGLNEKLFF
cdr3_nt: TGTGCCAGCAGCCTCTCTCCGACAGGGCTTAATGAAAAACTGTTTTTT

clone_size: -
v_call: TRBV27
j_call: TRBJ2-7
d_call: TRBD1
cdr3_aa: CASSLAGTGNGEQYF
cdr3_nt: TGTGCCAGCAGTCTAGCCGGGACAGGGAACGGCGAGCAGTACTTC

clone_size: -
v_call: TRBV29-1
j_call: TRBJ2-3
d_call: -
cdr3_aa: CSVGLSTDTQYF
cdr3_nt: TGCAGCGTTGGGCTTAGCACAGATACGCAGTATTTT

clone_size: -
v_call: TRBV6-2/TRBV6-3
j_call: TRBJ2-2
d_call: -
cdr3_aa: CASNYPLWSVTNTGELFF
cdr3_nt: TGTGCCAGCAATTACCCCCTCTGGAGCGTTACGAACACCGGGGAGCTGTTTTTT

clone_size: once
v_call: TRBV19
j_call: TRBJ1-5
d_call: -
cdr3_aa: CASSIELFPSNQPQHF
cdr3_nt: TGTGCCAGTAGTATCGAACTTTTTCCTAGCAATCAGCCCCAGCATTTT

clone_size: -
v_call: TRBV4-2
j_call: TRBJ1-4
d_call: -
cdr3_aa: CASSQDRGGPSANEKLFF
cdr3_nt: TGTGCCAGCAGCCAAGATCGTGGAGGGCCTAGTGCTAATGAAAAACTGTTTTTT

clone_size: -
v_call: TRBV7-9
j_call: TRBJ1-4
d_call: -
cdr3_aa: CASSLEGEEKLFF
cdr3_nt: TGTGCCAGCAGCTTAGAGGGAGAGGAAAAACTGTTTTTT

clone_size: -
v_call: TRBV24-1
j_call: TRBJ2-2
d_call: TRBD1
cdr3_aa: CATSDFSGQGQDPGELFF
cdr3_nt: TGTGCCACCAGTGATTTTTCGGGACAGGGCCAAGACCCCGGGGAGCTGTTTTTT

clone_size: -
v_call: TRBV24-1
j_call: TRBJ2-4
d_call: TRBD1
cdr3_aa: CATSDTQGALNIQYF
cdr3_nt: TGTGCCACCAGTGATACCCAGGGGGCTCTAAACATTCAGTACTTC

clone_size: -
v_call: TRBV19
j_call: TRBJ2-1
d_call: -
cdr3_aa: CASRSGAYNEQFF
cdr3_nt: TGTGCCAGTAGGTCCGGGGCCTACAATGAGCAGTTCTTC

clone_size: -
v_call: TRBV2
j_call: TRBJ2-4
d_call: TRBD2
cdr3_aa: CASSNSGRWENIQYF
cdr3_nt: TGTGCCAGCTCCAATAGCGGGAGGTGGGAAAACATTCAGTACTTC

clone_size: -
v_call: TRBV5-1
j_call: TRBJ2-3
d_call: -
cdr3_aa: CASSLDPGTQYF
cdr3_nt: TGCGCCAGCAGCTTGGACCCGGGAACGCAGTATTTT

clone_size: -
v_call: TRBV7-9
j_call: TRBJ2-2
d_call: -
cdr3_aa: CASSPSTGNTGELFF
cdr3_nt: TGTGCCAGCAGCCCCTCTACAGGGAACACCGGGGAGCTGTTTTTT

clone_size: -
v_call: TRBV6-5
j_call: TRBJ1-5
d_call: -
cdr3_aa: CASSYAGGEWPQHF
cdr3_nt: TGTGCCAGCAGTTACGCAGGAGGGGAATGGCCCCAGCATTTT

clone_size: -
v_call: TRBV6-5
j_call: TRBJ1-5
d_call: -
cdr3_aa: CASSWSTSSSNQPQHF
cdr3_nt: TGTGCCAGCAGTTGGAGTACCTCTAGCAGCAATCAGCCCCAGCATTTT

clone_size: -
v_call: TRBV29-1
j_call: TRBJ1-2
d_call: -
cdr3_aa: CSVWTAYGYTF
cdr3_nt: TGCAGCGTTTGGACAGCCTATGGCTACACCTTC

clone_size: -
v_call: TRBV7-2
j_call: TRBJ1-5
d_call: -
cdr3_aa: CASSLVLYSNQPQHF
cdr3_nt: TGTGCCAGCAGCTTAGTTCTGTATAGCAATCAGCCCCAGCATTTT

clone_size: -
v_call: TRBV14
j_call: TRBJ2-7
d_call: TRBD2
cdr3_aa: CASSQFSGTTYEQYF
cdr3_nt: TGTGCCAGCAGCCAGTTTAGCGGGACCACCTACGAGCAGTACTTC

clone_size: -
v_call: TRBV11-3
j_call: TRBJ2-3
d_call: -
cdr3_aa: CASSSRGGDLTHGTQYF
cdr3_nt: TGTGCCAGCAGCTCCCGGGGCGGGGACCTAACACATGGTACGCAGTATTTT

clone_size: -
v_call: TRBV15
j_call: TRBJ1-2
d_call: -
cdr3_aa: CATSRDLAGSGGYTF
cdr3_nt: TGTGCCACCAGCAGAGATTTGGCGGGAAGCGGAGGCTACACCTTC

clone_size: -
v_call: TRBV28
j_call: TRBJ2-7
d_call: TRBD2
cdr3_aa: CASRTSGRGYEQYF
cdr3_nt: TGTGCCAGCAGGACTAGCGGGAGGGGGTACGAGCAGTACTTC

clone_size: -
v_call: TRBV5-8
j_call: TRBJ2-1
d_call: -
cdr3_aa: CASSLGPNQNNEQFF
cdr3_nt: TGTGCCAGCAGCTTGGGGCCCAACCAGAACAATGAGCAGTTCTTC

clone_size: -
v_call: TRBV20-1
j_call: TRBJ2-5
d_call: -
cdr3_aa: CSASWGGQKETQYF
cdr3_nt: TGCAGTGCTAGTTGGGGGGGACAAAAAGAGACCCAGTACTTC

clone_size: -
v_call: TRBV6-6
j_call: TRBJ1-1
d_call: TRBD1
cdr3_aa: CASSPITGETAFF
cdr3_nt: TGTGCCAGCAGTCCCATAACAGGGGAGACGGCTTTCTTT